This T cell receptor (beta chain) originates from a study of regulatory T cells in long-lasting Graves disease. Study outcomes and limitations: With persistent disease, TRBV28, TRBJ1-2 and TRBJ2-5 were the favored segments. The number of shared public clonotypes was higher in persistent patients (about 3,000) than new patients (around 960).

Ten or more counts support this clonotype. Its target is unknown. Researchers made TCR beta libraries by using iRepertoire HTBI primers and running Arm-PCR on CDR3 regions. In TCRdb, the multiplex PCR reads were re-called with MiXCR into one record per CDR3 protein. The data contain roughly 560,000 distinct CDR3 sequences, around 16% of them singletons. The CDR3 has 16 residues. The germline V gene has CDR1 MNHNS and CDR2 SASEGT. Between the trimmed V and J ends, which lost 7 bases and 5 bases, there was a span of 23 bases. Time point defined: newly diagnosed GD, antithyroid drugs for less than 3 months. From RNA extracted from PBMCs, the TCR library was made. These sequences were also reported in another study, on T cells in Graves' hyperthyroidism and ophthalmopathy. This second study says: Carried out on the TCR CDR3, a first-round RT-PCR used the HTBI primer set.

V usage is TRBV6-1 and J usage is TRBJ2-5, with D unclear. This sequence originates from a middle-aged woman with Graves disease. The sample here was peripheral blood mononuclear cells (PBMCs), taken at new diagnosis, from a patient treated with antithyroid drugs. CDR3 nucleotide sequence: TGTGCCAGCACCCGGGTCGGTACAGTTGACTTCGAGACCCAGTACTTC. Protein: CASTRVGTVDFETQYF.